One sample yielded the 28 T cell receptor beta chains listed below, sequenced in a study of T cell responses to AZD1222 COVID-19 vaccine. Only in-frame clones appear in the TCRdb table, and some are missing; sequencing was by immunoSEQ multiplex PCR. The sample shows some 98,000 clones, 88% of them seen only once. The sequencing used peripheral blood, collected 28 days after the second AZD1222 dose. The origin of the receptors is an adult who received the AZD1222 COVID-19 vaccine.

The rearrangement uses TRBV14 and TRBJ1-4; 7 bases are a match to TRBD1. The J segment lost 5 bases and the V segment lost 2 bases, leaving 5 bases of the junction unmatched. The CDR3 has 15 amino acids. Germline V gene sequence: CDR1 SGHDN, CDR2 FVKESK. The CDR3 reads CASSQRQGQNEKLFF. For the CDR3, the DNA is TGTGCCAGCAGCCAAAGACAGGGCCAGAATGAAAAACTGTTTTTT.

The genes are TRBV6-5 and TRBJ2-3; 7 bases align to TRBD2. Unmatched junction bases numbered 4, after V lost 4 bases and J lost 0 bases. The CDR3 has 15 amino acids. CDR1 MNHEY and CDR2 SVGAGI come from the germline V gene. The CDR3 DNA sequence: TGTGCCAGCAGTTTCGTAGCGGGCAGCACAGATACGCAGTATTTT. Amino acids: CASSFVAGSTDTQYF.

J is TRBJ1-6 and V is TRBV27; D remains ambiguous. This CDR3 spans 14 amino acids. Trimming pared 2 bases from V and 7 bases from J, leaving 9 bases between. From germline, CDR1 is MNHEY and CDR2 SMNVEV (reference sequence). The CDR3 nucleotides read TGTGCCAGCAGTTTAAATGGCGGGAATTCACCCCTCCACTTT. Protein: CASSLNGGNSPLHF.

This sequence joins TRBV5-5 and TRBJ2-1, with TRBD2 matching over 7 bases. Germline CDR1 and CDR2: SGHKS and YYEKEE (reference sequence). The CDR3 runs to 16 residues. V lost 2 bases to trimming and J lost 8 bases; unmatched junction nucleotides: 13. The CDR3 sequence: CASSLGRAFLEDEQFF. The CDR3 nucleotides read TGTGCCAGCAGCTTAGGGAGGGCCTTCTTGGAAGATGAGCAGTTCTTC.

The CDR3 is CASSSRAGGTSGYNEQFF. The CDR3 DNA sequence: TGTGCCAGCAGCTCCCGAGCTGGGGGGACTAGCGGCTACAATGAGCAGTTCTTC. This chain uses TRBV9 with TRBJ2-1; 11 bases match TRBD2. This CDR3 comprises 18 residues. V shed 4 bases, J shed 3 bases, and the junction held 12 bases outside the gene matches. Germline CDR1 is SGDLS and CDR2 is YYNGEE.

This chain uses TRBV5-6 with TRBJ2-5; D not certain. This CDR3 has 14 residues. CDR1 is SGHDT, CDR2 YYEEEE, per germline. With 1 base removed from V and 1 base from J, the gap between germline ends came to 8 bases. CDR3 amino acids: CASSLSNLQETQYF. Written as DNA, the CDR3 is TGTGCCAGCAGCTTGTCAAACCTCCAAGAGACCCAGTACTTC.

Regarding this clone: Other DNA sequences of this sample code for an identical CDR3. This rearrangement joins TRBV30 to TRBJ2-7; TRBD2 might be the D (5 bases). V dropped 2 bases and J dropped 4 bases, with 18 bases sitting between them. Germline V CDR1 and CDR2: GTSNPN, SVGIG (reference sequence). This CDR3 comprises 15 residues. The CDR3 nucleotides read TGTGCCTGGAGTCCCCCGTTAGTGGGGAGTTACGAGCAGTACTTC. It encodes CAWSPPLVGSYEQYF.

This chain uses TRBV3-1 (or the pseudogene TRBV3-2) with TRBJ1-5, with D possibly TRBD1 on 6 matching bases. The CDR3 extends over 14 amino acids. V was clipped by 3 bases and J by 1 base, with 7 bases between them. Per the germline V gene, CDR1 is LGHDT and CDR2 is YNNKEL (reference sequence). CDR3: CASSQGASNQPQHF. As DNA, the CDR3 is TGTGCCAGCAGCCAGGGGGCGAGCAATCAGCCCCAGCATTTT.

The rearrangement links TRBV7-9 to TRBJ2-7, with TRBD2 matching over 7 bases. Germline V gene data show CDR1 as SEHNR and CDR2 as FQNEAQ (reference sequence). This CDR3 is built from 14 residues. The junction had 8 bases not matched to a gene; V was cut back by 3 bases and J by 6 bases. The CDR3 nucleotides are TGTGCCAGCAGCTTTCTCCCAGGGAGGGGCGAGCAGTACTTC. Translation gives CASSFLPGRGEQYF.

This chain joins TRBV16 and TRBJ1-5, with a weak D call TRBD1 (5 bases). The V end was cut by 0 bases, the J end by 10 bases, with 16 bases between. This CDR3 has 15 amino acids. Germline CDR1 reads KGHSY; CDR2 reads FQNENV. This CDR3 reads CASSQSGQGVGPQHF. Written as DNA, the CDR3 is TGTGCCAGCAGCCAATCGGGGCAGGGAGTTGGTCCCCAGCATTTT.

The chain is built from TRBV3-1 (or the pseudogene TRBV3-2) and TRBJ1-4, with D perhaps matching TRBD1 (6 bases). Per the germline V gene, CDR1 is LGHDT and CDR2 is YNNKEL (reference sequence). This CDR3 spans 17 amino acids. Between the trimmed V and J ends, which lost 0 bases and 5 bases, there was a span of 16 bases. CDR3 coding DNA: TGTGCCAGCAGCCAAGATGCGGGGGGCGCCCGGAATGAAAAACTGTTTTTT. This codes for CASSQDAGGARNEKLFF.

The V and J genes are TRBV29-1 and TRBJ1-2; D is possibly TRBD1 (5 bases). The V gene's germline CDR1 is SQVTM and CDR2 ANQGSEA. Trimming took off 4 bases at V and 6 bases at J, with 9 bases between the two ends. The CDR3 loop spans 11 amino acids. The CDR3 DNA is TGCAGCGTTGGACAGACAGATGGCTACACCTTC. It yields the protein CSVGQTDGYTF.

DNA of the CDR3: TGTGCCATCAGTGTAGACGCTGGAAACACCATATATTTT. Protein: CAISVDAGNTIYF. The chain is built from TRBV10-3 and TRBJ1-3; D is unresolved. Trimming cost V 4 bases and J 2 bases, with 6 bases left between them. CDR3 length: 13 amino acids. The germline gives CDR1 ENHRY, CDR2 SYGVKD.

Details on this clone: An end of the junction differs from the germline gene, which may be a read error. The chain uses TRBV7-9 and TRBJ2-3; 9 bases fit TRBD2. Looked up from germline, CDR1 is SEHNR and CDR2 is FQNEAQ (reference sequence). This CDR3 spans 15 amino acids. In nucleotides, the CDR3 is TGTGCCAGCAGCCTAGCGGGAACGGGCCCAGATACGCAGTATTTT. This encodes CASSLAGTGPDTQYF.

The chain is built from TRBV15 and TRBJ2-6; D is unresolved. There are 16 residues in the CDR3. The V end was cut by 0 bases, the J end by 0 bases, with 6 bases between. CDR1 is LNHNV and CDR2 is YYDKDF in the germline V gene (reference sequence). The CDR3 is CATSRDFLSGANVLTF. The CDR3 bases are TGTGCCACCAGCAGAGACTTTCTCTCTGGGGCCAACGTCCTGACTTTC. The variable domain in full, with the rest retrieved from reference TRBV15 and TRBJ2-6, is DAMVIQNPRYQVTQFGKPVTLSCSQTLNHNVMYWYQQKSSQAPKLLFHYYDKDFNNEADTPDNFQSRRPNTSFCFLDIRSPGLGDTAMYLCATSRDFLSGANVLTFGAGSRLTVL.

The V and J genes are TRBV4-1 and TRBJ1-2; D remains ambiguous. Germline V CDR1 and CDR2: MGHRA, YSYEKL. The CDR3 has 13 residues. The V and J ends lost 0 bases and 7 bases respectively, with 9 bases between them. CDR3 loop: CASSQEGLSGYTF. The CDR3 DNA sequence: TGCGCCAGCAGCCAAGAAGGGCTCTCTGGCTACACCTTC.

The genes are TRBV7-9 and TRBJ2-3; maybe TRBD1 (6 bases). Germline CDR1 SEHNR, CDR2 FQNEAQ (reference sequence). The V and J ends lost 3 bases and 0 bases respectively, with 10 bases between them. The CDR3 length is 15 residues. The CDR3 is CASSFVQGSTDTQYF. The CDR3 bases are TGTGCCAGCAGCTTCGTACAGGGCAGCACAGATACGCAGTATTTT.

The V gene is TRBV5-1, the J gene TRBJ1-4, with TRBD1 as a possible D gene (5 bases). Between the trimmed V and J ends, which lost 4 bases and 4 bases, there was a span of 14 bases. The germline CDR1 and CDR2 sequences are SGHRS and YFSETQ. This CDR3 is built from 15 residues. This chain's CDR3 is CASSAHGDFNEKLFF. Written as DNA, the CDR3 is TGCGCCAGCAGCGCGCACGGGGACTTTAATGAAAAACTGTTTTTT.

The CDR3 DNA is TGTGCCAGCAGCTTAGCCAGCGACACTGAAGCTTTCTTT. This translates into CASSLASDTEAFF. The rearrangement joins TRBV7-9 to TRBJ1-1; D gene uncertain. Trimming left V 0 bases short and J 3 bases short, with 5 bases between. The CDR3 totals 13 residues. In germline, CDR1 is SEHNR, CDR2 FQNEAQ (reference sequence).

This rearrangement joins TRBV28 to TRBJ2-1; D gene uncertain. The ends were cut back, 6 bases at V and 8 bases at J, with 8 bases in the middle. CDR3 length: 11 residues. In germline, CDR1 is MDHEN, CDR2 SYDVKM. The CDR3 spells CASRRVDEQFF. Here the CDR3 DNA reads TGTGCCAGCAGAAGGGTGGATGAGCAGTTCTTC.

The chain joins TRBV3-1 (or the pseudogene TRBV3-2) to TRBJ1-3; D not resolved. This CDR3 has 15 residues. Trimming took off 3 bases at V and 0 bases at J, with 9 bases between the two ends. Germline-derived CDR1 and CDR2 are LGHDT and YNNKEL (reference sequence). CDR3 DNA: TGTGCCAGCAGCCATTTCTGGGCCTCTGGAAACACCATATATTTT. Translation gives CASSHFWASGNTIYF.

The DNA of the CDR3 is TGTGCCAGCAGTTACAATGCGGGGCCTAGCACAGATACGCAGTATTTT. Its protein is CASSYNAGPSTDTQYF. The V gene is TRBV6-5, the J gene TRBJ2-3; weak D call: TRBD2 (6 bases). The germline V gene encodes CDR1 MNHEY and CDR2 SVGAGI. The CDR3 is made up of 16 amino acids. V lost 2 bases to trimming and J lost 0 bases, with 12 bases between them.

This chain joins TRBV7-8 and TRBJ1-1; 11 bases align to TRBD1. The junction had 1 base not matched to a gene; V was cut back by 0 bases and J by 4 bases. CDR1 and CDR2 from the germline V gene are SGHVS and FQNEAQ. CDR3 length equals 15 residues. As DNA, the CDR3 is TGTGCCAGCAGCTTAGCGGGGACAGGGGGCACTGAAGCTTTCTTT. It yields the protein CASSLAGTGGTEAFF.

The rearrangement links TRBV3-1 (or the pseudogene TRBV3-2) to TRBJ2-7; no clear D gene. Trimming took off 0 bases at V and 6 bases at J, with 18 bases between the two ends. Per the germline V gene, CDR1 is LGHDT and CDR2 is YNNKEL (reference sequence). CDR3 length: 16 amino acids. The chain's CDR3 is CASSQDPGLVLGEQYF. The CDR3 DNA reads as TGTGCCAGCAGCCAAGATCCAGGTCTGGTATTAGGCGAGCAGTACTTC.

The J gene is TRBJ2-7, the V gene TRBV27; the D is unclear. This CDR3 region has 13 residues. V was shortened by 2 bases and J by 5 bases, with 10 bases between the two germline ends. Germline V gene lookup returns CDR1 MNHEY and CDR2 SMNVEV (reference sequence). The CDR3 region has the DNA TGTGCCAGCAGTTTAAGCCAGGACCACGAGCAGTACTTC. Translation: CASSLSQDHEQYF.

This chain joins TRBV19 and TRBJ1-3; D not resolved. V lost 0 bases and J lost 2, with 11 bases in between. The germline gives CDR1 LNHDA, CDR2 SQIVND (reference sequence). The CDR3 runs to 16 residues. The CDR3 region is CASSIDQGWAGNTIYF. The CDR3 nucleotides are TGTGCCAGTAGTATAGATCAAGGATGGGCTGGAAACACCATATATTTT.

V gene TRBV5-4 combines with J gene TRBJ2-6; TRBD1 matches 9 bases. Germline assignment: CDR1 SGHNT and CDR2 YYREEE (reference sequence). The trim removed 5 bases at V and 2 bases at J, leaving 5 bases unmatched. CDR3 length: 16 residues. The CDR3 sequence: CASSSTGGPGANVLTF. The DNA of the CDR3 is TGTGCCAGCAGTTCCACAGGGGGCCCTGGGGCCAACGTCCTGACTTTC.

This clone was detected only once. The rearrangement uses TRBV2 and TRBJ2-7, with D perhaps TRBD2 (5 bases). V lost 7 bases and J lost 7, with 20 bases in between. CDR1 SNHLY and CDR2 FYNNEI come from the germline V gene. There are 14 residues in the CDR3. This CDR3 is CASIWGISTGEQYF. The CDR3 region has the DNA TGTGCCAGCATCTGGGGAATCAGTACGGGGGAGCAGTACTTC.